The source of this T cell receptor (beta chain) is a study of long-term antiretroviral therapy in people with HIV. The authors ran the immunoSEQ assay, v3.0, at survey level. The method was immunoSEQ multiplex PCR; TCRdb's version includes in-frame clones alone and lacks a portion of them. This table holds about 20,000 clones, 60% to 85% found once. The CDR3 consists of 15 residues. CDR1 is SGHDT and CDR2 is YYEEEE in the germline V gene. V shed 4 bases and J shed 1 base, with 12 bases lying between them. Sequenced here: unsorted PBMCs, sampled 2.9 years after starting antiretroviral therapy. The sequence derives from a woman younger than 45 with HIV. The chain employs TRBV5-6 and TRBJ2-4; D gene unclear. The CDR3 DNA sequence: TGTGCCAGCAGCACCATCCCCCAGGCCAAAAACATTCAGTACTTC. The encoded protein is CASSTIPQAKNIQYF.